This TCR beta chain was found in a study of blood T cell repertoires in COVID-19. About the study: T cells, B-cell-depleted T cells, or PBMCs provided the cDNA or gDNA that served as material.

Per the germline V gene, CDR1 is MNHEY and CDR2 is SVGAGI. This CDR3 contains 15 residues. V lost 6 bases to trimming and J lost 0 bases, with 12 bases between them. This clone occurred once. Original methodology: Amplification with reference gene primers provided the estimates of nucleated cell counts. Some clones are missing from TCRdb's copy, which holds only in-frame ones; the method was immunoSEQ multiplex PCR. Clonal size and the V and J genes are those of that table, whereas D and trimming came from the DNA. The sample holds approximately 50,000 clones, roughly 80% seen once. Participants spanned ages about 18 to 90 years and resided in fewer than 30 US areas. Clinical histories supplied by participants themselves formed the basis of cohort assignment.

The source of this sequence is a woman aged 45-60 years with acute COVID-19. Sequenced: PBMCs or T cells enriched from blood (not recorded which). The rearrangement joins TRBV6-5 to TRBJ1-5, with a weak D call TRBD1 (5 bases). Written as DNA, the CDR3 is TGTGCCAGCAGAAGACAGAGCTATAGCAATCAGCCCCAGCATTTT. The encoded protein is CASRRQSYSNQPQHF.